This TCR beta chain appears in the sequencing data of a study of radiation and T cells in renal cell carcinoma. Time point here: blood 4 weeks post-SBRT, at nephrectomy. Treatment in this sample: 15 Gy SBRT to primary tumor, nephrectomy 4 weeks later. After SBRT, blood was collected at 2 and 4 weeks, plus baseline. The patient's renal cell carcinoma had clear cell pathology. Only in-frame clones appear in the TCRdb table, and some are missing; sequencing was by immunoSEQ multiplex PCR. This sample carries about 83,000 clones, around four fifths of them seen once, and the ten largest clones take over 2%. Germline V gives CDR1 SNHLY, CDR2 FYNNEI. V lost 4 bases and J 2 bases, leaving 9 bases between the germline ends. This CDR3 is 14 amino acids long.

The source is a woman in her sixties with renal cell carcinoma. The sequencing here drew on blood, taken from a patient whose treatment included radiotherapy and nephrectomy. The chain links TRBV2 to TRBJ1-5; a possible D gene is TRBD1 (5 bases). The CDR3 is CASSGQGGNQPQHF. The CDR3 DNA is TGTGCCAGCAGTGGGCAGGGCGGCAATCAGCCCCAGCATTTT.